This TCR beta chain was observed in a study of blood T cell repertoires in COVID-19. Study-wide context: Sites in the United States, Italy and Spain provided acute and convalescent COVID-19 samples.

Method: immunoSEQ multiplex PCR; TCRdb's copy keeps in-frame clones and lacks some. The sample shows about 170,000 clones, about 80% of them seen only once. The study drew participants aged about 18 to 89 years from approximately 23 US areas. Recovery among Cohort 3 donors was established by two negative PCRs, clearance, or symptom resolution. The CDR3 is made up of 13 amino acids. Germline CDR1 reads SEHNR; CDR2 reads FQNEAQ (reference sequence). V lost 11 bases to trimming and J lost 6 bases, with 16 bases between them. V usage is TRBV7-9 and J usage is TRBJ1-4, with D unclear. Specimen: PBMCs or T cells enriched from blood (not recorded which). This sequence originates from a man aged 45 to 65 who had recovered from COVID-19. DNA of the CDR3: TGTGCCGGCCTTCGTTCAGAGGATGAAAAACTGTTTTTT. The encoded protein is CAGLRSEDEKLFF.